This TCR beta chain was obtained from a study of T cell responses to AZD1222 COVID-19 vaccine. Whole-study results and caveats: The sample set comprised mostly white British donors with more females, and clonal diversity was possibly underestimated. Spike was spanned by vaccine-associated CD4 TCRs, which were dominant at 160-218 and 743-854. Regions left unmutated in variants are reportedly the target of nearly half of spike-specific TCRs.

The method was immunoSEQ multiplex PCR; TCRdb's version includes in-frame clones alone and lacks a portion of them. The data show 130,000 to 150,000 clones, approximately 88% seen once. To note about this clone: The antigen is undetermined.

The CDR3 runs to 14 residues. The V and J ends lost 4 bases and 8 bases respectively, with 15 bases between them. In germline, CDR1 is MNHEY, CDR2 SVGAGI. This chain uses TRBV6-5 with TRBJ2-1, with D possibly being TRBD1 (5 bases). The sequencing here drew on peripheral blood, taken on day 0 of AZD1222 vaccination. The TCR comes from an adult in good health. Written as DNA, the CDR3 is TGTGCCAGCAGTTCCGGGTCCTGGGGCGATGAGCAGTTCTTC. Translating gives CASSSGSWGDEQFF.